The T cell receptor (beta chain) under discussion was sequenced for a study of T cells in Graves' hyperthyroidism and ophthalmopathy (dated by TCRdb to between 2018 and 2021). Notes on the research overall: Peripheral blood samples were taken at the time of initial diagnosis, prior to any treatment. TCR V-J signatures able to tell the groups apart were searched for in a discovery cohort of some 100 patients, of whom 43 had Graves' ophthalmopathy and 57 had stable Graves' hyperthyroidism. Prospective prediction of ophthalmopathy was tested in an independent validation cohort of approximately 19 hyperthyroidism patients and around 16 patients who later progressed to ophthalmopathy. The 100 discovery patients were divided at random into training and test sets in a 7:3 ratio. In addition, the study compared T-cell repertoires in thyroid tissue and in blood from several Graves' hyperthyroidism patients. Once sampling was done, hyperthyroidism patients were given methimazole at a starting dose of 30 mg daily, whereas ophthalmopathy patients were given high-dose intravenous methylprednisolone. TCR Vbeta CDR3 sequencing of approximately 140 peripheral blood samples (43 ophthalmopathy, about 80 hyperthyroidism and roughly 17 progressor patients) is reported in the paper.

Amplification of TCR beta CDR3 regions was carried out from RNA transcripts. A first-round RT-PCR of the TCR CDR3 used the HTBI primer set with the Qiagen OneStep RT-PCR kit. A second multiplex PCR round built the libraries, followed by size selection and purification. Sequencing of the libraries was done on an Illumina HiSeq2000 using paired-end 100 bp reads. The authors processed their data as follows. SOAPnuke was used to process the raw data, throwing out any read that contained adapters or uncalled bases, had a mean Phred below 15, or lacked an exact constant-primer or identifier match. High-quality paired reads were merged using COPE v1.2.5, and each unique nucleotide sequence was defined as a clonotype. MiTCR v1.1 was used to align the clonotypes against IMGT TRBV, TRBD and TRBJ reference segments. Only V-J combinations with frequency above 0.0001, covering approximately 99% of repertoires, were analysed. A TCS score was defined as the ratio of F50 (clonal expansion) to E x V (chaos), with BLOSUM62-based TCRdist applied between CDR3 peptides within each V-J. Welch's t-statistics and random forest reduced roughly 530 V-J features to 10 to 15, which were used in a naive Bayes classifier (R e1071). TCRdb itself trimmed the public reads at Q25 with fastp, ran MiXCR and retained productive beta chains. Each record represents a unique CDR3 protein, reported with the most common genes and DNA among its rows. The V and J calls were determined by TCRdb, not by the authors. The sample table shows roughly 640,000 distinct CDR3 sequences, and roughly 15% are seen once. The ten largest clones add up to 2.5% to 4% of the sample.

This clonotype was detected many times. Which antigen it targets is not known. There are no base qualities to consult, and no much larger clone falls within one base. Overall results and qualifications from the work: No statistical method was used to set the sample size in advance, and investigators knew the group allocation. A 13 V-J signature model separated ophthalmopathy from stable hyperthyroidism, with just over 85% sensitivity and about 81% specificity in cross-validation and 80%/75% in testing. Most expanded thyroid clonotypes (frequency above 0.001) were also detected in blood, a finding suggesting that blood repertoires may reflect thyroid immune responses. During validation, the model predicted progression to ophthalmopathy a median of approximately 6.5 months ahead of onset, with 60% to 71% sensitivity and about 72% specificity.

Including cysteine and phenylalanine, the CDR3 has 17 amino acids. Only the CDR3 region is kept as DNA, spanning 51 bases read in frame from base 1. CDR1 and CDR2 are read off the germline V gene as SGHAT and FQNNGV. V loses 2 bases at its end and J loses 2 bases; junction bases beyond the gene matches: 11. In the ophthalmopathy patients, disease was moderately to severely active, with a Clinical Activity Score of 3 or more, a NOSPECS grade of 4 or more, and a duration of less than 3 months. The study excluded patients with uncontrolled infections, other autoimmune diseases, pregnancy or lactation. Diagnoses were based on clinical symptoms, serum thyroxine and TRAb, thyroid ultrasound and orbital computed tomography. PBMCs were separated from roughly 10 ml of fresh peripheral blood using Ficoll-Paque density gradient centrifugation. Trizol reagent was used to extract total RNA, and RNA quality was then checked on an Agilent 2100 Bioanalyzer.

This sequence was found in a woman aged 40 to 50 with Graves' ophthalmopathy. Specimen: blood. The chain is made from TRBV11-2 and TRBJ2-7, with 8 central nucleotides matching TRBD2. The CDR3 loop reads CASSLSAGAGGTYEQYF. The nucleotides read TGTGCCAGCAGCTTAAGTGCGGGGGCGGGAGGCACCTACGAGCAGTACTTC.